These 24 T cell receptor beta chains originate from one sample sequenced in a study of PD-L1 blockade in urothelial cancer. Profiling relied on immunoSEQ multiplex PCR, and the TCRdb table lists in-frame clones only, not all of them. The sample carries around 120,000 clones, approximately 85% recorded once. Specimen: PBMCs, collected around atezolizumab (anti-PD-L1) treatment. The receptors stem from a man aged 50 to 59 with urothelial cancer.

The V gene is TRBV27, the J gene TRBJ1-5; 9 bases line up with TRBD1. The J segment lost 3 bases and the V segment lost 4 bases, leaving 4 bases of the junction unmatched. The CDR3 consists of 15 residues. Germline loops: CDR1 MNHEY, CDR2 SMNVEV (reference sequence). This chain's CDR3 is CASSSGQGYNQPQHF. The CDR3 nucleotides are TGTGCCAGCAGTTCGGGACAGGGCTACAATCAGCCCCAGCATTTT.

V is TRBV28 and J is TRBJ2-7, with TRBD2 as a possible D gene (6 bases). Germline CDR1 and CDR2: MDHEN and SYDVKM. With 8 bases removed from V and 2 bases from J, the gap between germline ends came to 13 bases. There are 13 residues in the CDR3. In DNA, the CDR3 is TGTGCCAGCGACCGGGGGTCTACCTACGAGCAGTACTTC. This gives the protein CASDRGSTYEQYF.

The V gene is TRBV28, the J gene TRBJ2-5; TRBD2 agrees at 11 bases. The ends lost 5 bases at V and 2 bases at J; junction bases unmatched: 7. This CDR3 is built from 16 residues. CDR1 MDHEN and CDR2 SYDVKM come from the germline V gene. CDR3 sequence (DNA): TGTGCCAGCAGTAAGACTAGCGGGATGGGGCAAGAGACCCAGTACTTC. This codes for CASSKTSGMGQETQYF.

Written as DNA, the CDR3 is TGTGCCAGCTATCAGGGAGGCGGCGCCACCTACGAGCAGTACTTC. Encoded protein: CASYQGGGATYEQYF. The chain joins TRBV28 to TRBJ2-7; tentative D call: TRBD2 (6 bases). V was pared by 8 bases and J by 2 bases, with 19 bases between. The CDR3 spans 15 residues. The germline V gene has CDR1 MDHEN and CDR2 SYDVKM.

This chain joins TRBV2 and TRBJ1-5; 11 bases line up with TRBD1. Trimming took 7 bases from V and 3 from J; bases not matched to a gene: 5. CDR1 SNHLY and CDR2 FYNNEI come from the germline V gene. The CDR3 has 15 amino acids. CDR3 sequence (DNA): TGTGCCAGCAAACGGGACAGGGGGACCAATCAGCCCCAGCATTTT. Protein: CASKRDRGTNQPQHF.

The chain links TRBV28 to TRBJ2-2; TRBD2 aligns across 11 bases. V lost 6 bases to trimming and J lost 4 bases; unmatched junction nucleotides: 13. The CDR3 covers 18 residues. Germline CDR1 MDHEN, CDR2 SYDVKM. Here the CDR3 DNA reads TGTGCCAGCAGCCCCCGACTAGCGGGAAGGGGGCTCACCGGGGAGCTGTTTTTT. This encodes CASSPRLAGRGLTGELFF.

The rearrangement joins TRBV28 to TRBJ1-1, with a possible D match to TRBD1 (5 bases). Trimming removed 6 bases at V and 1 base at J, with 9 bases between. CDR3 size: 13 residues. CDR1 and CDR2 (germline): MDHEN, SYDVKM. Here the CDR3 reads CASRGHTNTEAFF. For the CDR3, the DNA is TGTGCCAGCAGAGGACATACGAACACTGAAGCTTTCTTT.

The J gene is TRBJ1-6, the V gene TRBV19; TRBD1 matches at 7 bases. This CDR3 region has 14 residues. With V trimmed by 7 bases and J by 7 bases, 7 bases remained unmatched. Germline V gives CDR1 LNHDA, CDR2 SQIVND (reference sequence). CDR3 DNA sequence: TGTGCCAGTAAGAAGGGGGCTGAGAATTCACCCCTCCACTTT. Amino acid sequence: CASKKGAENSPLHF.

This chain joins TRBV4-2 and TRBJ2-1, with 12 positions matching TRBD2. CDR1 is LGHNA, CDR2 YNFKEQ, per germline. Trimming removed 4 bases from V and 5 bases from J; junction bases left unmatched: 3. The CDR3 runs to 15 residues. Here the CDR3 reads CASSPSSGRDNEQFF. As DNA, the CDR3 is TGTGCCAGCAGCCCCTCTAGCGGGAGGGACAATGAGCAGTTCTTC.

The gene calls are TRBV18 and TRBJ2-2; D might be TRBD1 (5 bases). Trimming removed 1 base from V and 6 bases from J, with 24 bases in between. CDR3 length: 19 amino acids. The germline CDR1 and CDR2 sequences are KGHSH and LQKENI. The CDR3 protein is CASSPREAAAGLLSGELFF. CDR3 DNA: TGTGCCAGCTCACCACGAGAAGCTGCGGCAGGGCTCTTGTCCGGGGAGCTGTTTTTT.

The V gene is TRBV18, the J gene TRBJ1-6, with TRBD1 matching 10 bases. The J segment lost 9 bases and the V segment lost 3 bases, leaving 5 bases of the junction unmatched. There are 15 residues in the CDR3. CDR1 and CDR2 (germline): KGHSH, LQKENI. The CDR3 DNA reads TGTGCCAGCTCACCGGTGGACAGGGGGAGTTCACCCCTCCACTTT. It specifies CASSPVDRGSSPLHF.

This chain connects TRBV5-1 to TRBJ1-2; 8 bases are shared with TRBD1. There are 15 residues in the CDR3. The trim removed 6 bases at V and 1 base at J, leaving 8 bases unmatched. Germline assignment: CDR1 SGHRS and CDR2 YFSETQ. The CDR3 region is CASTFGQGGNYGYTF. CDR3 sequence (DNA): TGCGCCAGCACCTTTGGACAGGGCGGTAACTATGGCTACACCTTC.

In this sample, this clone turned up a few times. V is TRBV28 and J is TRBJ1-1; D not resolved. This CDR3 region has 15 residues. The germline V gene has CDR1 MDHEN and CDR2 SYDVKM. V was shortened by 2 bases and J by 4 bases, with 14 bases between the two germline ends. The CDR3 spells CASSLPHKSPTEAFF. CDR3 nucleotides: TGTGCCAGCAGTTTACCTCACAAGTCCCCCACTGAAGCTTTCTTT. Together with reference TRBV28 and TRBJ1-1, the CDR3 gives the full variable domain: DVKVTQSSRYLVKRTGEKVFLECVQDMDHENMFWYRQDPGLGLRLIYFSYDVKMKEKGDIPEGYSVSREKKERFSLILESASTNQTSMYLCASSLPHKSPTEAFFGQGTRLTVV.

The CDR3 region is CASSQGTSGSDTQYF. CDR3 bases: TGCGCCAGCAGCCAAGGTACTAGCGGGAGTGATACGCAGTATTTT. J is TRBJ2-3 and V is TRBV4-1; 11 bases align to TRBD2. The CDR3 extends over 15 amino acids. Per germline, CDR1 MGHRA and CDR2 YSYEKL. The V segment lost 1 base and the J segment 6 bases; nucleotides outside the gene matches: 3.

This clone was detected a few times. This chain links TRBV18 with TRBJ2-2, with D perhaps TRBD2 (5 bases). V was clipped by 4 bases and J by 2 bases, with 8 bases between them. Germline values: CDR1 KGHSH, CDR2 LQKENI. The CDR3 has 14 amino acids. The CDR3 spells CASSLGINTGELFF. The CDR3 DNA sequence: TGTGCCAGCTCACTCGGGATCAACACCGGGGAGCTGTTTTTT.

This clone has just one count. This chain connects TRBV28 to TRBJ2-5, with TRBD2 matching 9 bases. V lost 3 bases, J lost 5 bases, and 10 bases stayed unmatched. The CDR3 consists of 16 residues. Germline V gene sequence: CDR1 MDHEN, CDR2 SYDVKM. In DNA, the CDR3 is TGTGCCAGCAGTTTTTCGCTAGCGGGACTGGTGGAGACCCAGTACTTC. This codes for CASSFSLAGLVETQYF.

V is TRBV2 and J is TRBJ2-7; possibly TRBD2 for D (7 bases). V lost 8 bases and J 1 base, leaving 15 bases between the germline ends. Per germline, CDR1 SNHLY and CDR2 FYNNEI. CDR3 length equals 14 residues. CDR3 sequence (DNA): TGTGCCAGCCAAGGGGGGGGAATATCCTACGAGCAGTACTTC. Amino acids: CASQGGGISYEQYF.

V gene TRBV5-1 combines with J gene TRBJ2-4; TRBD1 aligns across 9 bases. The CDR3 has 15 amino acids. The V gene's germline CDR1 is SGHRS and CDR2 YFSETQ. With 4 bases clipped from V and 7 bases from J, the junction kept 9 bases outside the gene matches. The CDR3 bases are TGCGCCAGCAGCCCCGCCGGGACAGGGTCTAACATTCAGTACTTC. This encodes CASSPAGTGSNIQYF.

This chain connects TRBV28 to TRBJ2-1, with D tentatively TRBD1 (6 bases). Looked up from germline, CDR1 is MDHEN and CDR2 is SYDVKM. This CDR3 contains 14 residues. The V end lost 4 bases, the J end lost 6 bases, and 13 bases lay between the germline ends. The CDR3 is CASSSHSDSNEQFF. The CDR3 nucleotides read TGTGCCAGCAGTTCCCACTCGGACAGCAATGAGCAGTTCTTC.

This clone came up once. The chain carries TRBV18 and TRBJ2-5; possibly TRBD2 for D (6 bases). The CDR3 sequence is 14 residues long. The V end lost 5 bases, the J end lost 2 bases, and 12 bases lay between the germline ends. The germline gives CDR1 KGHSH, CDR2 LQKENI. CDR3 sequence reads: CASSGGFGQETQYF. CDR3 sequence (DNA): TGTGCCAGCTCAGGAGGGTTTGGGCAAGAGACCCAGTACTTC.

The chain couples TRBV19 to TRBJ2-4; D is perhaps TRBD1 (5 bases). Germline V gene sequence: CDR1 LNHDA, CDR2 SQIVND (reference sequence). This CDR3 comprises 11 residues. Trimming stripped 5 bases from V and 8 bases from J, with 7 bases between. This CDR3 is CASSGAYIQYF. CDR3 in DNA: TGTGCCAGTAGTGGGGCATACATTCAGTACTTC.

The chain combines TRBV18 with TRBJ2-5, with D possibly matching TRBD1 (6 bases). Germline V lookup: CDR1 KGHSH, CDR2 LQKENI. CDR3 length: 16 amino acids. Trimming left V 1 base short and J 3 bases short, with 15 bases between. The CDR3 region has the DNA TGTGCCAGCTCACCACTGGGGGCTAGCTCAAAAGAGACCCAGTACTTC. Translated: CASSPLGASSKETQYF.

This chain uses TRBV11-3 with TRBJ2-3; tentatively, D is TRBD2 (6 bases). There are 17 residues in the CDR3. Trimming left V 0 bases short and J 10 bases short, with 23 bases between. Per the germline V gene, CDR1 is SGHNT and CDR2 is YENEEA. CDR3 nucleotides: TGTGCCAGCAGCTTAGAGGAGGGTAGCGAAGGTTCTACCTCGCAGTATTTT. Translation gives CASSLEEGSEGSTSQYF.

V usage is TRBV11-2 and J usage is TRBJ2-7; D possibly corresponds to TRBD1 (8 bases). The CDR3 extends over 15 amino acids. Between the trimmed V and J ends, which lost 5 bases and 3 bases, there was a span of 17 bases. The germline V gene has CDR1 SGHAT and CDR2 FQNNGV. CDR3 nucleotide sequence: TGTGCCAGCAGCGATACAGGGGGGGCCGACTACGAGCAGTACTTC. Translating it yields CASSDTGGADYEQYF. The whole variable domain, filled in from reference TRBV11-2 and TRBJ2-7, reads EAGVAQSPRYKIIEKRQSVAFWCNPISGHATLYWYQQILGQGPKLLIQFQNNGVVDDSQLPKDRFSAERLKGVDSTLKIQPAKLEDSAVYLCASSDTGGADYEQYFGPGTRLTVT.